This passage covers 14 T cell receptor beta chains from one sample sequenced in a study of T cell changes during pregnancy in multiple sclerosis. This table comes from immunoSEQ multiplex PCR, and its TCRdb copy is limited to in-frame clones, with some not included. The sample includes roughly 30,000 clones, about 88% seen only once; the top ten take 8% to 11%. The specimen comprised CD8+ T cells from peripheral blood mononuclear cells, sampled in the second trimester of pregnancy. The receptors were sampled from a female donor with multiple sclerosis, enrolled in a pregnancy study.

The gene calls are TRBV19 and TRBJ2-6, with D possibly being TRBD1 (5 bases). The CDR3 length is 17 residues. V was shortened by 9 bases and J by 1 base, with 19 bases between the two germline ends. CDR1 and CDR2 (germline): LNHDA, SQIVND (reference sequence). The CDR3 coding sequence is TGTGCCAGCGCCCCGGCGACAGCAAGGTCTGGGGCCAACGTCCTGACTTTC. Its protein is CASAPATARSGANVLTF.

This sequence joins TRBV5-4 and TRBJ2-1; D is perhaps TRBD2 (6 bases). The germline V gene has CDR1 SGHNT and CDR2 YYREEE (reference sequence). V was clipped by 0 bases and J by 8 bases, with 6 bases between them. The CDR3 totals 12 residues. CDR3 coding DNA: TGTGCCAGCAGCTTGGGGAGGGATGAGCAGTTCTTC. The encoded protein is CASSLGRDEQFF.

This chain links TRBV13 with TRBJ1-1, with D tentatively TRBD1 (5 bases). The CDR3 sequence is 13 residues long. The V end lost 2 bases, the J end lost 5 bases, and 9 bases lay between the germline ends. In germline, CDR1 is PRHDT, CDR2 FYEKMQ (reference sequence). As DNA, the CDR3 is TGTGCCAGCAGCTTATCGGGGGGAACTGAAGCTTTCTTT. Its protein product is CASSLSGGTEAFF.

This clone was counted once. The chain links TRBV27 to TRBJ1-4; 9 nucleotides agree with TRBD1. With V trimmed by 5 bases and J by 8 bases, 6 bases remained unmatched. CDR3 length equals 14 residues. Germline V gene data show CDR1 as MNHEY and CDR2 as SMNVEV (reference sequence). CDR3 region: CASSHRGRGEKLFF. Here the CDR3 DNA reads TGTGCCAGCAGTCACAGGGGGCGCGGCGAAAAACTGTTTTTT.

The rearrangement uses TRBV2 and TRBJ2-1; TRBD1 matches at 8 bases. CDR3 size: 17 residues. V dropped 5 bases and J dropped 6; count of bases not matched to a gene: 15. Germline V gives CDR1 SNHLY, CDR2 FYNNEI. DNA for the CDR3: TGTGCCAGCAGTTACCTACCGGGACAGGAGGTAGGCAATGAGCAGTTCTTC. This translates into CASSYLPGQEVGNEQFF.

The chain carries TRBV4-1 and TRBJ2-7; D possibly corresponds to TRBD2 (6 bases). The CDR3 sequence is 15 residues long. The germline V gene has CDR1 MGHRA and CDR2 YSYEKL. Between the trimmed V and J ends, which lost 6 bases and 3 bases, there was a span of 18 bases. The CDR3 protein is CASSLTLGRDYEQYF. CDR3 coding DNA: TGCGCCAGCAGTTTAACTCTTGGGCGGGACTACGAGCAGTACTTC.

The rearrangement uses TRBV4-2 and TRBJ1-1; 9 bases match TRBD1. CDR1 is LGHNA, CDR2 YNFKEQ, per germline. With 1 base clipped from V and 1 base from J, the junction kept 4 bases outside the gene matches. This CDR3 has 16 residues. The CDR3 sequence is CASSQGTGARNTEAFF. The CDR3 DNA sequence: TGTGCCAGCAGCCAAGGGACAGGGGCCAGGAACACTGAAGCTTTCTTT.

This clone has just a few counts. CDR3 in amino acids: CASRARTGRDTEAFF. DNA of the CDR3: TGTGCCAGCAGGGCTCGGACAGGGCGGGACACTGAAGCTTTCTTT. V is TRBV27 and J is TRBJ1-1; TRBD1 matches 8 bases. The CDR3 is 15 amino acids. Germline V gene lookup returns CDR1 MNHEY and CDR2 SMNVEV (reference sequence). Trimming removed 6 bases from V and 3 bases from J; junction bases left unmatched: 9.

The chain links TRBV28 to TRBJ1-1; possible D gene TRBD1, 6 bases. The CDR3 length is 14 residues. V was cut by 4 bases and J by 3 bases, with 12 bases left in between. Per germline, CDR1 MDHEN and CDR2 SYDVKM. The CDR3 reads CASSWTAGDTEAFF. The CDR3 DNA sequence: TGTGCCAGCAGTTGGACAGCTGGGGACACTGAAGCTTTCTTT. The full variable domain, completed using reference TRBV28 and TRBJ1-1, is DVKVTQSSRYLVKRTGEKVFLECVQDMDHENMFWYRQDPGLGLRLIYFSYDVKMKEKGDIPEGYSVSREKKERFSLILESASTNQTSMYLCASSWTAGDTEAFFGQGTRLTVV.

V usage is TRBV5-5 and J usage is TRBJ1-4; no firm D call. Germline CDR1 SGHKS, CDR2 YYEKEE (reference sequence). There are 14 residues in the CDR3. V lost 3 bases, J lost 0 bases, and 6 bases lay in between. The CDR3 sequence: CASSSGATNEKLFF. The DNA for the CDR3 is TGTGCCAGCAGCTCGGGTGCAACTAATGAAAAACTGTTTTTT.

Concerning this clone itself: A much larger clone lies one base from this, so it may be a read error. This same CDR3 is encoded by further DNA sequences in the sample. This chain links TRBV9 with TRBJ2-3; 12 bases fit TRBD2. Per the germline V gene, CDR1 is SGDLS and CDR2 is YYNGEE. Trimming took 3 bases from V and 4 from J; bases not matched to a gene: 3. This CDR3 has 15 amino acids. CDR3 nucleotides: TGTGCCAGCAGCGCTAGCGGGAGGGGGGCAGATACGCAGTATTTT. Amino acids: CASSASGRGADTQYF.

This chain connects TRBV6-5 to TRBJ1-2; TRBD1 is a possible D gene (6 bases). The germline gives CDR1 MNHEY, CDR2 SVGAGI. V lost 2 bases, J lost 6 bases, and 13 bases lay in between. The CDR3 contains 14 residues. In DNA, the CDR3 is TGTGCCAGCAGTTACCGTTCCCAGGGGAATGGCTACACCTTC. Protein: CASSYRSQGNGYTF.

The chain is built from TRBV7-8 and TRBJ2-7, with D tentatively TRBD2 (7 bases). CDR1 and CDR2 from the germline V gene are SGHVS and FQNEAQ. V lost 6 bases and J 0 bases, leaving 15 bases between the germline ends. There are 15 residues in the CDR3. Written as DNA, the CDR3 is TGTGCCAGCAGTCGCAGGGGCGGGAGCTCCTACGAGCAGTACTTC. Protein: CASSRRGGSSYEQYF.

This clone was seen once. The V call is TRBV6-1, the J call TRBJ2-4; D gene uncertain. Looked up from germline, CDR1 is MNHNS and CDR2 is SASEGT. Trimming took off 2 bases at V and 0 bases at J, with 14 bases between the two ends. This CDR3 comprises 17 residues. CDR3 sequence reads: CASSEWAQTLAKNIQYF. CDR3 bases: TGTGCCAGCAGTGAATGGGCACAGACCTTAGCCAAAAACATTCAGTACTTC.